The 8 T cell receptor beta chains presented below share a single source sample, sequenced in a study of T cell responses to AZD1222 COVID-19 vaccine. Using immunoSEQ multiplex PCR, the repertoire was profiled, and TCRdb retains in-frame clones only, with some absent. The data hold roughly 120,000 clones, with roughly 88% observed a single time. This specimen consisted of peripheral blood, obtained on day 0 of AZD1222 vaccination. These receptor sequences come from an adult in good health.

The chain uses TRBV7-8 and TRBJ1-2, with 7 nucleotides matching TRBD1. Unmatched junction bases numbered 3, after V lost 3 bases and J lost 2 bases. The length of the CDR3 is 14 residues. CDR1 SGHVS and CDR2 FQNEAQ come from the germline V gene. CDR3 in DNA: TGTGCCAGCAGCTTTAACAGGGGAAACTATGGCTACACCTTC. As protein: CASSFNRGNYGYTF.

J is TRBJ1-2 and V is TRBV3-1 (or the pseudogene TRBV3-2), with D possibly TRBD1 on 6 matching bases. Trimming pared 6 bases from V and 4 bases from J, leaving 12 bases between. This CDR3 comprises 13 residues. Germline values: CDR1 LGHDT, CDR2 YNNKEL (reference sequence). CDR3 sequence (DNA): TGTGCCAGCAGGGGGCAGGGGCGCTATGGCTACACCTTC. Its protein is CASRGQGRYGYTF.

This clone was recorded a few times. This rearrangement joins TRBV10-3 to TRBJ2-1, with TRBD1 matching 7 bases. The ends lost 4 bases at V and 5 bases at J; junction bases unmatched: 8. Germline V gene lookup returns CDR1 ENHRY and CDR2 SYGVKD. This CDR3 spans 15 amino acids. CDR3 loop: CAISVHRGQNNEQFF. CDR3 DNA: TGTGCCATCAGTGTTCACAGGGGACAGAACAATGAGCAGTTCTTC.

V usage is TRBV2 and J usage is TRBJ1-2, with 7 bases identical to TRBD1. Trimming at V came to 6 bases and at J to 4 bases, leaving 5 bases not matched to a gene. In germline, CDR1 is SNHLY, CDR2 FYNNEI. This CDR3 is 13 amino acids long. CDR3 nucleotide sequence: TGTGCCAGCAGCACAGGGGTTCTCTATGGCTACACCTTC. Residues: CASSTGVLYGYTF.

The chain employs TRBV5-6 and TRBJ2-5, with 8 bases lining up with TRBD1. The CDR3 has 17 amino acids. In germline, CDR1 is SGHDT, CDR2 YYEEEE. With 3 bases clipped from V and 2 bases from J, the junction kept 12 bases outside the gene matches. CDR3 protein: CASSSKYRGSIQETQYF. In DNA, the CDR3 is TGTGCCAGCAGCTCGAAGTACAGGGGGAGCATTCAAGAGACCCAGTACTTC.

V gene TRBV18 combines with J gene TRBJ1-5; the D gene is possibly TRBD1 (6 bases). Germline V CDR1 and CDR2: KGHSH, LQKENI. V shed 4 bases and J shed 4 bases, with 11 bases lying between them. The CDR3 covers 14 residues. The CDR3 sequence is CASSQNRDNQPQHF. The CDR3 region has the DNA TGTGCCAGCTCACAAAACAGGGATAATCAGCCCCAGCATTTT.

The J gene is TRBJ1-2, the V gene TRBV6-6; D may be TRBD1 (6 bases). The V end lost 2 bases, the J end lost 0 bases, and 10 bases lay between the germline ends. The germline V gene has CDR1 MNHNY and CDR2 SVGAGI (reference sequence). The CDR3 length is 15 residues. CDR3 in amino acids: CASSYPDRANYGYTF. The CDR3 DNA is TGTGCCAGCAGTTACCCGGACAGAGCTAACTATGGCTACACCTTC.

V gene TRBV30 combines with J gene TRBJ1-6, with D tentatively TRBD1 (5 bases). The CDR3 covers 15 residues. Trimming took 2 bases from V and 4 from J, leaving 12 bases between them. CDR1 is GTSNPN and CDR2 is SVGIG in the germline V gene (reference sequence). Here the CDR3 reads CAWSRAGQYNSPLHF. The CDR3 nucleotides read TGTGCCTGGAGTCGGGCAGGGCAATATAATTCACCCCTCCACTTT.